Listed here are 13 T cell receptor beta chains from one sample, sequenced in a study of blood T cell repertoires in COVID-19. Assay used: immunoSEQ multiplex PCR; TCRdb lists only in-frame clones, some missing. The table lists some 400,000 clones, around nine tenths of them singletons. The sequenced sample was PBMCs or T cells enriched from blood (not recorded which). These receptors all come from a woman in her twenties or thirties who had recovered from COVID-19.

V usage is TRBV21-1 and J usage is TRBJ1-5; the table's D call, TRBD1, was not checked against the DNA. TRBV21-1 represents a pseudogene. The CDR3 is 14 residues long. This CDR3 reads CASSRQEFNQPQHF. The CDR3 DNA follows: TGTGCCAGCAGCAGACAGGAATTCAATCAGCCCCAGCATTTT.

Only one count was recorded for this clone. V usage is TRBV4-1 and J usage is TRBJ1-1, with D unclear. V lost 0 bases to trimming and J lost 2 bases, with 7 bases between them. The CDR3 has 14 residues. Germline V gene sequence: CDR1 MGHRA, CDR2 YSYEKL. CDR3 DNA sequence: TGCGCCAGCAGCCAAGATATTGGCAACACTGAAGCTTTCTTT. It encodes CASSQDIGNTEAFF.

This clone has only a few counts. The chain recombines TRBV27 with TRBJ2-7, with D possibly being TRBD2 (5 bases). V was pared by 5 bases and J by 7 bases, with 21 bases between. The CDR3 covers 15 residues. The germline CDR1 and CDR2 sequences are MNHEY and SMNVEV (reference sequence). The chain's CDR3 is CASSPIRGRLGEQYF. The CDR3 nucleotides read TGTGCCAGCAGTCCAATCCGCGGGCGCCTAGGGGAGCAGTACTTC.

The chain employs TRBV7-3 and TRBJ2-2, with D hard to call. Germline lookup yields CDR1 SGHTA and CDR2 FQGTGA. The CDR3 sequence is 15 residues long. V was cut by 5 bases and J by 0 bases, with 10 bases left in between. As DNA, the CDR3 is TGTGCCAGCAGCAGAGAAGTCGCGAACACCGGGGAGCTGTTTTTT. It encodes CASSREVANTGELFF.

This clone was seen a handful of times. The junction does not match germline at one end; this may be a read error. This chain uses TRBV10-3 with TRBJ1-1; 7 bases match TRBD1. This CDR3 contains 14 residues. Germline V gene lookup returns CDR1 ENHRY and CDR2 SYGVKD. CDR3 in DNA: TGTGCCATCAGTTACTCGACAGGGAACGCTGAAGCTTTCTTT. It is translated as CAISYSTGNAEAFF.

Concerning this clone itself: An end of the junction does not agree with germline; a read error may underlie this. The chain couples TRBV5-1 to TRBJ2-7; 8 bases agree with TRBD2. This CDR3 is 16 amino acids long. The V gene's germline CDR1 is SGHRS and CDR2 YFSETQ. CDR3 residues: CASSSTGGAASSEQYF. CDR3 nucleotides: TGCGCCAGCAGCTCGACCGGGGGGGCTGCCTCCTCCGAGCAGTACTTC.

The chain recombines TRBV2 with TRBJ2-7; D is perhaps TRBD1 (6 bases). The V gene's germline CDR1 is SNHLY and CDR2 FYNNEI. The CDR3 totals 14 residues. V lost 6 bases and J lost 5, with 17 bases in between. The CDR3 sequence is CASRDGTSSHEQYF. CDR3 nucleotide sequence: TGTGCCAGCAGGGATGGGACATCTTCCCACGAGCAGTACTTC. Filled out from reference TRBV2 and TRBJ2-7, the complete variable domain reads EPEVTQTPSHQVTQMGQEVILRCVPISNHLYFYWYRQILGQKVEFLVSFYNNEISEKSEIFDDQFSVERPDGSNFTLKIRSTKLEDSAMYFCASRDGTSSHEQYFGPGTRLTVT.

The V gene is TRBV28, the J gene TRBJ2-7, with 9 bases matching TRBD1. CDR1 is MDHEN and CDR2 is SYDVKM in the germline V gene. This CDR3 spans 15 amino acids. V shed 6 bases, J shed 3 bases, and the junction held 9 bases outside the gene matches. The CDR3 DNA is TGTGCCAGCAGGCTTCCCGGGACAGGGTTCTACGAGCAGTACTTC. The encoded protein is CASRLPGTGFYEQYF.

The chain recombines TRBV28 with TRBJ1-5; D uncertain. The ends were cut back, 6 bases at V and 2 bases at J, with 8 bases in the middle. The germline CDR1 and CDR2 sequences are MDHEN and SYDVKM. The CDR3 sequence is 13 residues long. The CDR3 DNA reads as TGTGCCAGCAGCTCCGTCGGCAATCAGCCCCAGCATTTT. Protein sequence: CASSSVGNQPQHF.

The chain has TRBV12-3 or TRBV12-4 and TRBJ2-4; 7 nucleotides agree with TRBD2. The CDR3 loop spans 12 amino acids. V lost 5 bases and J lost 9; bases outside the gene matches: 4. The CDR3 DNA reads as TGTGCCAGCAGTCCCGGGACTACCATTCAGTACTTC. Translating it yields CASSPGTTIQYF.

V gene TRBV9 combines with J gene TRBJ1-4; 8 nucleotides line up with TRBD1. Trimming took 3 bases from V and 5 from J; bases not matched to a gene: 12. Germline V gives CDR1 SGDLS, CDR2 YYNGEE. This CDR3 has 17 amino acids. CDR3 residues: CASSGRSGQGINEKLFF. CDR3 sequence (DNA): TGTGCCAGCAGCGGACGATCTGGACAGGGCATCAATGAAAAACTGTTTTTT.

In nucleotides, the CDR3 is TGTGCCTGGAGTGTCCGGAAGTCGGAGGGCTACACCTTC. This sequence encodes CAWSVRKSEGYTF. The chain uses TRBV30 and TRBJ1-2; D remains unclear. V was trimmed by 0 bases and J by 8 bases, leaving 13 bases between them. The germline gives CDR1 GTSNPN, CDR2 SVGIG (reference sequence). CDR3 length equals 13 residues.

The chain recombines TRBV9 with TRBJ2-3, with 8 positions matching TRBD2. The CDR3 covers 14 residues. The germline V gene encodes CDR1 SGDLS and CDR2 YYNGEE. Trimming cost V 3 bases and J 7 bases; bases outside gene matches: 7. As DNA, the CDR3 is TGTGCCAGCAGCGAAGCCCTTAGCGGGAATACGCAGTATTTT. Translated: CASSEALSGNTQYF.